What follows are 14 T cell receptor beta chains derived from one specimen sequenced in a study of spatial heterogeneity in lung cancer. No antigen has been identified for these receptors. Time point denoted: sample taken at primary tumor resection. TCRdb called the 5' RACE reads again in MiXCR, with one record for every CDR3 protein. The sample consists of about 13,000 distinct CDR3 sequences, approximately 5.5% of them appearing once. Study-wide points: Counts that tracked tumor mutation counts were those of expanded intratumoral alpha and beta TCRs.

Material: lung tumor tissue, obtained at surgery. The receptors here all came from a male donor with early-stage non-small cell lung cancer.

This clonotype was observed a few times. The chain links TRBV10-3 to TRBJ1-1; no clear D. CDR3 size: 14 residues. V dropped 5 bases and J dropped 0 bases, with 10 bases sitting between them. Germline lookup yields CDR1 ENHRY and CDR2 SYGVKD. The CDR3 bases are TGTGCCATCAGTTGGACCGACATGAACACTGAAGCTTTCTTT. It yields the protein CAISWTDMNTEAFF.

This clonotype was detected many times. The chain employs TRBV25-1 and TRBJ1-2; tentative D call: TRBD1 (6 bases). CDR3 length equals 14 residues. V was trimmed by 5 bases and J by 5 bases, leaving 15 bases between them. Germline CDR1 is MGHDK and CDR2 is SYGVNS. The CDR3 coding sequence is TGTGCCAGCAGTCCCTCCTTGACAGGTTATGGCTACACCTTC. Amino acid sequence: CASSPSLTGYGYTF.

This clonotype has only a few counts. CDR3 region: CASTPGTGTDTQYF. The CDR3, as DNA: TGTGCCAGCACTCCCGGGACAGGCACAGATACGCAGTATTTT. This chain links TRBV11-2 with TRBJ2-3, with TRBD1 identical over 7 bases. CDR1 SGHAT and CDR2 FQNNGV come from the germline V gene. This CDR3 is built from 14 residues. V lost 7 bases and J lost 1; bases outside the gene matches: 5.

By frequency in the sample, this clonotype is medium-sized. This chain uses TRBV28 with TRBJ2-5; no reliable D call. The CDR3 covers 12 residues. Per the germline V gene, CDR1 is MDHEN and CDR2 is SYDVKM. Trimming cost V 2 bases and J 6 bases, with 7 bases left between them. The CDR3: CASSLHLQTQYF. CDR3 coding DNA: TGTGCCAGCAGTTTACATCTCCAGACCCAGTACTTC. Drawing the rest from reference TRBV28 and TRBJ2-5, the complete variable domain is DVKVTQSSRYLVKRTGEKVFLECVQDMDHENMFWYRQDPGLGLRLIYFSYDVKMKEKGDIPEGYSVSREKKERFSLILESASTNQTSMYLCASSLHLQTQYFGPGTRLLVL.

In its sample, this clonotype was seen many times. The rearrangement joins TRBV20-1 to TRBJ2-7, with 8 bases fitting TRBD2. The germline V gene has CDR1 DFQATT and CDR2 SNEGSKA (reference sequence). Unmatched junction bases numbered 1, after V lost 3 bases and J lost 6 bases. This CDR3 has 11 residues. CDR3 region: CSASRGGEQYF. CDR3 DNA: TGCAGTGCTAGTCGGGGGGGCGAGCAGTACTTC.

In its sample, this clonotype was seen a few times. This sequence joins TRBV29-1 and TRBJ2-7, with D possibly being TRBD1 (6 bases). Germline lookup yields CDR1 SQVTM and CDR2 ANQGSEA. The CDR3 runs 13 residues. V was cut by 7 bases and J by 8 bases, with 21 bases left in between. The CDR3: CSAGEGVPMKQYF. The CDR3 DNA follows: TGCAGCGCTGGAGAGGGGGTTCCCATGAAGCAGTACTTC.

The chain has TRBV6-2 or TRBV6-3 and TRBJ1-6, with a weak D call TRBD1 (5 bases). This CDR3 contains 15 residues. The V end lost 2 bases, the J end lost 5 bases, and 10 bases lay between the germline ends. The germline CDR1 and CDR2 sequences are MNHEY and SVGEGT. The CDR3 DNA follows: TGTGCCAGCAGTTACGGTGGGGCGCATAATTCACCCCTCCACTTT. It codes for CASSYGGAHNSPLHF.

This clonotype occurred a few times. The chain is built from TRBV10-3 and TRBJ2-5; 7 nucleotides line up with TRBD2. The CDR3 runs 14 residues. Trimming took 2 bases from V and 7 from J; bases not matched to a gene: 7. Germline lookup yields CDR1 ENHRY and CDR2 SYGVKD. CDR3 loop: CAISEGPGLRTQYF. The CDR3 bases are TGTGCCATCAGTGAGGGCCCGGGACTACGGACCCAGTACTTC.

In this sample, this clonotype turned up a few times. This sequence joins TRBV28 and TRBJ1-6; TRBD1 agrees at 7 bases. V dropped 3 bases and J dropped 8; count of bases not matched to a gene: 7. From germline, CDR1 is MDHEN and CDR2 SYDVKM. The CDR3 loop spans 15 amino acids. As DNA, the CDR3 is TGTGCCAGCAGTTTCTCAGGGGGTATGGATTCACCCCTCCACTTT. Encoded protein: CASSFSGGMDSPLHF.

Worth noting for this clonotype: A much larger clone lies one base from this, so it may be a read error. This chain connects TRBV29-1 to TRBJ1-1, with TRBD1 identical over 7 bases. The CDR3 runs to 13 residues. Germline CDR1 is SQVTM and CDR2 is ANQGSEA. The trim removed 6 bases at V and 4 bases at J, leaving 8 bases unmatched. CDR3 loop: CSVQGQPTTEAFF. Here the CDR3 DNA reads TGCAGCGTCCAGGGACAGCCCACCACTGAAGCTTTCTTT.

This clonotype is labeled as medium-sized. The chain has TRBV4-1 and TRBJ1-5, with no clear D. Trimming left V 3 bases short and J 0 bases short, with 15 bases between. Germline CDR1 MGHRA, CDR2 YSYEKL. The CDR3 is made up of 17 amino acids. The CDR3 sequence is CASSQGAGSYSNQPQHF. In DNA form, the CDR3 reads TGCGCCAGCAGCCAGGGAGCGGGGTCATATAGCAATCAGCCCCAGCATTTT.

This clonotype appeared many times. The rearrangement links TRBV7-2 to TRBJ2-1, with D maybe TRBD1 (5 bases). This CDR3 is 16 amino acids long. The V gene lost 1 base and the J gene lost 5 bases, with 15 bases spanning the gap. Germline CDR1 SGHTA, CDR2 FQGNSA. DNA of the CDR3: TGTGCCAGCAGCTTAGTCTGGTCTCTGGGGCACAATGAGCAGTTCTTC. This codes for CASSLVWSLGHNEQFF.

This clonotype was counted many times. V gene TRBV20-1 combines with J gene TRBJ2-2, with 12 bases lining up with TRBD2. V gave up 5 bases and J gave up 8 bases; unmatched junction bases: 6. Germline V lookup: CDR1 DFQATT, CDR2 SNEGSKA (reference sequence). This CDR3 region has 14 residues. The CDR3 sequence: CSAPLAGGPGELFF. CDR3 DNA sequence: TGCAGTGCTCCCCTAGCGGGGGGGCCTGGGGAGCTGTTTTTT.

This clonotype showed up many times. The rearrangement joins TRBV6-5 to TRBJ1-1; 9 nucleotides line up with TRBD1. Trimming took 6 bases from V and 4 from J; bases not matched to a gene: 6. Germline-derived CDR1 and CDR2 are MNHEY and SVGAGI. This CDR3 is built from 14 residues. The CDR3 sequence: CASSFDRGATEAFF. In nucleotides, the CDR3 is TGTGCCAGCAGCTTCGACAGGGGGGCCACTGAAGCTTTCTTT.